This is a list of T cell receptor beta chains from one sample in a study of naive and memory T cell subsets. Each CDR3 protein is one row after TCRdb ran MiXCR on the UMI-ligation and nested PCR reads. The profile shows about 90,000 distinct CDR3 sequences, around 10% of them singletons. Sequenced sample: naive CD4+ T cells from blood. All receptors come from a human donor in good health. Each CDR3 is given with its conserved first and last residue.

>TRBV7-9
CASITPGLAGMGTNTGELFF
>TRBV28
CASSYDRPGGYTF
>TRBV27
CASSSATGAKPSYGYTF
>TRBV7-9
CASSLTEAYGYTF
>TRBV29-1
CSVEVWSSYEQYF
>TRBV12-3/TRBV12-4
CASCQRECYEQYF
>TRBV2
CASGRDRSTDTQYF
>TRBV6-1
CASSEPSETYEQYF
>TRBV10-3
CAARPGAGAWNEQFF
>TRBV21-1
CASREGASGGLAEQFF
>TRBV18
CASSPNRGLGILEAFF
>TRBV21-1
CASSFPGLEQGSYNEQFF
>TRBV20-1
CSARDSLRQPQHF
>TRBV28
CASSFSDEKLFF
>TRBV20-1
CSARDPGLAGLEKLFF
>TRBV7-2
CASSLGSLAGIDTQYF
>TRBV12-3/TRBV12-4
CASSSGLPIQYF
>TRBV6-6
CASRATGGEPQHF
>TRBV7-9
CASSLGFGQGNTEAFF